This entry is about one T cell receptor (beta chain). The data belong to a study of shared clonotypes between healthy human individuals. The repertoire was sequenced with immunoSEQ multiplex PCR; TCRdb's copy has only in-frame clones and lacks some. The sample records 650,000 to 700,000 clones, 90% being singletons. What was sequenced was memory CD8+ T cells from PBMCs. The subset was: CD45RO+ cells pooled with CCR7-negative TemRA cells. This sequence was found in a man younger than 30 in good health. Some clones in this sample may be carry-over from other donors' samples.

CDR3: CASSQDDGLNYGYTF. CDR3 bases: TGCGCCAGCAGCCAAGACGACGGACTAAACTATGGCTACACCTTC. The chain is built from TRBV4-3 and TRBJ1-2, with no clear D. With 0 bases removed from V and 2 bases from J, the gap between germline ends came to 10 bases. The germline V gene encodes CDR1 LGHNA and CDR2 YSLEER. This CDR3 comprises 15 residues.